Following are 23 T cell receptor beta chains from one sample sequenced in a study of T-cell reconstitution after alpha-beta-depleted transplantation in children. This sample's TCRbeta library carried unique molecular identifier barcodes. TCRdb fed the PCR reads into MiXCR, producing one record per CDR3 protein. The repertoire holds about 76,000 distinct CDR3 sequences, with roughly an eighth as singletons. The sample here was PBMCs, mostly from graft donor cells, taken 180 days after TCRalphabeta/CD19-depleted stem cell transplant. Every receptor here comes from a male patient between 2 and 15 years old who had a stem cell transplant for acute lymphoblastic leukemia, so the T cells may come from the graft donor.

The rearrangement uses TRBV30 and TRBJ1-1, with D possibly being TRBD1 (5 bases). The germline CDR1 and CDR2 sequences are GTSNPN and SVGIG (reference sequence). This CDR3 is 13 amino acids long. The V end was cut by 2 bases, the J end by 6 bases, with 13 bases between. CDR3 sequence reads: CAWSKRGYSEAFF. The DNA for the CDR3 is TGTGCCTGGAGTAAGAGGGGCTACTCTGAAGCTTTCTTT.

This chain connects TRBV12-3 or TRBV12-4 to TRBJ2-3, with 9 bases identical to TRBD2. There are 15 residues in the CDR3. After removal of 5 bases from V and 4 bases from J, the junction contained 7 bases not matched to a gene. The CDR3 protein is CASSPSAGGADTQYF. CDR3 DNA: TGTGCCAGCAGTCCCTCGGCGGGGGGGGCAGATACGCAGTATTTT.

This clonotype was picked up a small number of times. J is TRBJ2-1 and V is TRBV29-1; weak D call: TRBD2 (5 bases). The V gene lost 0 bases and the J gene lost 12 bases, with 12 bases spanning the gap. CDR1 is SQVTM and CDR2 is ANQGSEA in the germline V gene. The CDR3 consists of 12 residues. CDR3 protein: CSVEDGGRMQFF. CDR3 in DNA: TGCAGCGTTGAAGATGGCGGGCGGATGCAGTTCTTC.

This clonotype came up a few times. The chain carries TRBV25-1 and TRBJ2-2, with 12 bases matching TRBD1. The trim removed 4 bases at V and 7 bases at J, leaving 7 bases unmatched. Germline CDR1 and CDR2: MGHDK and SYGVNS. CDR3 size: 16 residues. The CDR3, as DNA: TGTGCCAGCAGTGCCGCGGGACAGGGGGCTTTCGGGGAGCTGTTTTTT. Translated, it gives CASSAAGQGAFGELFF.

CDR3 DNA sequence: TGCGCCAGCAGCTCGACGACGGGACTAGCGGGGGGGCAGACTGATACGCAGTATTTT. This sequence encodes CASSSTTGLAGGQTDTQYF. The J gene is TRBJ2-3, the V gene TRBV5-1; TRBD2 matches at 16 bases. The length of the CDR3 is 19 residues. Trimming took 3 bases from V and 6 from J; bases not matched to a gene: 13. In germline, CDR1 is SGHRS, CDR2 YFSETQ.

This clonotype was counted many times. The chain recombines TRBV20-1 with TRBJ1-5; D is uncertain. The CDR3 loop spans 12 amino acids. Trimming shortened V by 3 bases and J by 6 bases, and 9 bases separated the two germline ends. Germline V gene sequence: CDR1 DFQATT, CDR2 SNEGSKA (reference sequence). DNA for the CDR3: TGCAGTGCTAGTAGGGAGGGTCAGCCCCAGCATTTT. Translating gives CSASREGQPQHF.

CDR3 in amino acids: CASSPRGSGARTDTQYF. The CDR3 DNA is TGTGCCAGCAGCCCCCGTGGTAGCGGGGCGAGAACAGATACGCAGTATTTT. This chain uses TRBV7-6 with TRBJ2-3; 8 nucleotides align to TRBD2. CDR1 is SGHVS, CDR2 FNYEAQ, per germline. This CDR3 comprises 17 residues. V dropped 5 bases and J dropped 3; count of bases not matched to a gene: 13.

This chain links TRBV12-3 or TRBV12-4 with TRBJ1-2, with 7 bases fitting TRBD1. V was clipped by 5 bases and J by 0 bases; unmatched bases: 9. This CDR3 has 16 amino acids. CDR3 coding DNA: TGTGCCAGCAGTCCTGCGACAGGGAGGCCTAACTATGGCTACACCTTC. This encodes CASSPATGRPNYGYTF.

There are a few counts of this clonotype. The chain has TRBV5-4 and TRBJ2-5; possible D gene TRBD1, 5 bases. There are 13 residues in the CDR3. Trimming took off 3 bases at V and 1 base at J, with 7 bases between the two ends. Germline-derived CDR1 and CDR2 are SGHNT and YYREEE (reference sequence). CDR3 amino acids: CASSWGLQETQYF. The CDR3 DNA reads TGTGCCAGCAGCTGGGGCCTCCAAGAGACCCAGTACTTC.

In this sample, this clonotype turned up many times. The DNA of the CDR3 is TGTGCCAGCAGTATTCCGAGGGGGGGCACAGATACGCAGTATTTT. Translation: CASSIPRGGTDTQYF. V gene TRBV6-1 combines with J gene TRBJ2-3; D is perhaps TRBD1 or TRBD2 (6 bases each). The germline gives CDR1 MNHNS, CDR2 SASEGT. The CDR3 is 15 residues long. Trimming stripped 5 bases from V and 1 base from J, with 13 bases between.

This clonotype was seen a handful of times. The chain is built from TRBV24-1 and TRBJ2-7, with 10 positions matching TRBD1. Germline CDR1 KGHDR, CDR2 SFDVKD. The V gene end was trimmed by 5 bases and the J gene end by 3 bases; junction bases not matched to a gene: 6. This CDR3 region has 15 residues. CDR3 sequence (DNA): TGTGCCACCAGTGGGTTCCGGGACAGGGGCTACGAGCAGTACTTC. This translates into CATSGFRDRGYEQYF.

The J gene is TRBJ2-4, the V gene TRBV5-1, with TRBD1 matching 8 bases. Germline V CDR1 and CDR2: SGHRS, YFSETQ. V lost 2 bases to trimming and J lost 6 bases; unmatched junction nucleotides: 4. The CDR3 extends over 14 amino acids. The CDR3 DNA reads as TGCGCCAGCAGCTTACAGGGGGGAGCAAACATTCAGTACTTC. Protein: CASSLQGGANIQYF. Full variable domain (rest looked up from reference TRBV5-1 and TRBJ2-4): KAGVTQTPRYLIKTRGQQVTLSCSPISGHRSVSWYQQTPGQGLQFLFEYFSETQRNKGNFPGRFSGRQFSNSRSEMNVSTLELGDSALYLCASSLQGGANIQYFGAGTRLSVL.

The V and J genes are TRBV5-8 and TRBJ2-1; D call uncertain. Trimming shortened V by 5 bases and J by 2 bases, and 8 bases separated the two germline ends. Germline V gives CDR1 SGHTS, CDR2 YDEGEE. This CDR3 is 13 amino acids long. The CDR3 DNA is TGTGCCAGCAGTCTGACGGCCTACAATGAGCAGTTCTTC. Its translation: CASSLTAYNEQFF. The variable domain in full, with the rest retrieved from reference TRBV5-8 and TRBJ2-1, is EAGVTQSPTHLIKTRGQQATLRCSPISGHTSVYWYQQALGLGLQFLLWYDEGEERNRGNFPPRFSGRQFPNYSSELNVNALELEDSALYLCASSLTAYNEQFFGPGTRLTVL.

This clonotype was seen only a few times. As DNA, the CDR3 is TGCGCCAGCTACCCTCCCGGGACTAGCGTCCACACAGATACGCAGTATTTT. Protein product: CASYPPGTSVHTDTQYF. The rearrangement links TRBV5-1 to TRBJ2-3, with TRBD2 matching over 10 bases. The ends lost 7 bases at V and 2 bases at J; junction bases unmatched: 13. The germline CDR1 and CDR2 sequences are SGHRS and YFSETQ. The CDR3 consists of 17 residues.

The chain employs TRBV3-1 and TRBJ2-1, with D uncertain. Germline-derived CDR1 and CDR2 are LGHDT and YNNKEL (reference sequence). V was pared by 1 base and J by 8 bases, with 6 bases between. The CDR3 length is 12 residues. The CDR3 spells CASSQGLHEQFF. In DNA form, the CDR3 reads TGTGCCAGCAGCCAAGGACTGCATGAGCAGTTCTTC.

The table lists this clonotype with a few counts. The rearrangement joins TRBV20-1 to TRBJ2-1; perhaps TRBD2 as D (5 bases). Germline CDR1 DFQATT, CDR2 SNEGSKA (reference sequence). V lost 5 bases and J 2 bases, leaving 10 bases between the germline ends. The CDR3 length is 13 residues. CDR3 sequence: CSAPFGAYNEQFF. CDR3 nucleotide sequence: TGCAGTGCTCCATTCGGGGCCTACAATGAGCAGTTCTTC.

The V gene is TRBV7-2, the J gene TRBJ1-2, with D possibly TRBD1 on 6 matching bases. The CDR3 is 14 residues long. Germline lookup yields CDR1 SGHTA and CDR2 FQGNSA. V gave up 4 bases and J gave up 3 bases, with 12 bases separating them. Here the CDR3 DNA reads TGTGCCAGCAGCTATTCCAGGGGCGACTATGGCTACACCTTC. Translated: CASSYSRGDYGYTF.

CDR3: CASRNSRLGLSYNEQFF. In DNA, the CDR3 is TGTGCCAGCAGAAACTCTAGACTAGGCCTCAGCTACAATGAGCAGTTCTTC. This chain links TRBV6-5 with TRBJ2-1, with D possibly matching TRBD2 (6 bases). The germline V gene has CDR1 MNHEY and CDR2 SVGAGI. The V end was cut by 6 bases, the J end by 3 bases, with 21 bases between. The CDR3 extends over 17 amino acids.

This clonotype has only a few counts. The J gene is TRBJ1-2, the V gene TRBV12-3 or TRBV12-4; D is possibly TRBD1 (5 bases). CDR3 length: 15 residues. V was shortened by 2 bases and J by 4 bases, with 14 bases between the two germline ends. CDR3 sequence: CASSLLGGWGYGYTF. The CDR3 nucleotides are TGTGCCAGCAGTTTATTGGGGGGTTGGGGCTATGGCTACACCTTC.

The sample holds a few counts of this clonotype. V usage is TRBV20-1 and J usage is TRBJ2-7, with a weak D call TRBD2 (6 bases). Germline lookup yields CDR1 DFQATT and CDR2 SNEGSKA (reference sequence). Trimming took 5 bases from V and 0 from J, leaving 17 bases between them. CDR3 size: 15 residues. CDR3 DNA sequence: TGCAGTGCTCCTAACCGGGACTGGGTCTCCTACGAGCAGTACTTC. Residues: CSAPNRDWVSYEQYF.

This clonotype was seen at least ten times. The chain joins TRBV7-9 to TRBJ2-7, with TRBD2 matching 10 bases. Per germline, CDR1 SEHNR and CDR2 FQNEAQ (reference sequence). The CDR3 has 14 amino acids. V was clipped by 6 bases and J by 1 base; unmatched bases: 3. This chain's CDR3 is CASSGTSASYEQYF. DNA of the CDR3: TGTGCCAGCAGTGGGACTAGCGCTTCCTACGAGCAGTACTTC.

This clonotype was detected a few times. V is TRBV7-9 and J is TRBJ1-4; D uncertain. CDR3 size: 15 residues. Trimming cost V 4 bases and J 3 bases, with 12 bases left between them. Germline CDR1 is SEHNR and CDR2 is FQNEAQ (reference sequence). Here the CDR3 reads CASSSSWTSNEKLFF. CDR3 DNA sequence: TGTGCCAGCAGCTCTTCCTGGACCTCTAATGAAAAACTGTTTTTT.

This clonotype occurred a few times. In DNA, the CDR3 is TGTGCCAGCAGCCCGCAGGGGTGGTACACTGAAGCTTTCTTT. Translated: CASSPQGWYTEAFF. This chain links TRBV11-2 with TRBJ1-1; tentative D call: TRBD1 (6 bases). CDR3 length equals 14 residues. Trimming shortened V by 5 bases and J by 3 bases, and 13 bases separated the two germline ends. Per the germline V gene, CDR1 is SGHAT and CDR2 is FQNNGV.